This T cell receptor beta chain was captured by sequencing in a study of neoadjuvant anti-PD-1 for oral cavity cancer. This sample's time point: after neoadjuvant nivolumab, at surgical resection. These oral cavity squamous cell carcinomas were HPV-negative and locally advanced. The CDR3 runs to 16 residues. V was pared by 4 bases and J by 6 bases, with 22 bases between. CDR1 SGHNT and CDR2 YYREEE come from the germline V gene (reference sequence). TCRdb keeps only in-frame clones here, not all; method: immunoSEQ multiplex PCR. The sample has 9,500 to 10,000 clones, around 60% seen once. The receptor's source is a person aged 40 to 85 with oral cavity squamous cell carcinoma. This material consisted of PBMCs, taken after nivolumab (anti-PD-1) treatment. The V and J genes are TRBV5-4 and TRBJ2-5; D is possibly TRBD2 (6 bases). The CDR3 DNA is TGTGCCAGCAGCCCCACCTGGGGGGAATTGGTAAAGACCCAGTACTTC. Protein product: CASSPTWGELVKTQYF.